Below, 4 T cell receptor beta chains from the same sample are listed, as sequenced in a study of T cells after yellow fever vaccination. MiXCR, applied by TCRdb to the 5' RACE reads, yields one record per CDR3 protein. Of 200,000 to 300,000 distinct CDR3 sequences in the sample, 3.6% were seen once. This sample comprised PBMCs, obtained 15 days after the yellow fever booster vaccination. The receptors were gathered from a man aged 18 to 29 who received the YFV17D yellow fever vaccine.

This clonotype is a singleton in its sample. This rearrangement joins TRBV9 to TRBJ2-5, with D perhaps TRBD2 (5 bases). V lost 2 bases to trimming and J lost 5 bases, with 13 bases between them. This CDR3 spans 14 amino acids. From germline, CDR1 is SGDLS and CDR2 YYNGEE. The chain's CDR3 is CASSVRGLVETQYF. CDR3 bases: TGTGCCAGCAGCGTTAGAGGGCTCGTCGAGACCCAGTACTTC.

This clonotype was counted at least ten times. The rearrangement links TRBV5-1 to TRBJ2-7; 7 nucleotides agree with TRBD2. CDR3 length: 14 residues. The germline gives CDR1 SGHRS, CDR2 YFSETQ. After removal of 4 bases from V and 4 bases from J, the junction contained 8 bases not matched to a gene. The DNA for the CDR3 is TGCGCCAGCAGCGGGGGGGACTCACGGTACGAGCAGTACTTC. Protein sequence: CASSGGDSRYEQYF.

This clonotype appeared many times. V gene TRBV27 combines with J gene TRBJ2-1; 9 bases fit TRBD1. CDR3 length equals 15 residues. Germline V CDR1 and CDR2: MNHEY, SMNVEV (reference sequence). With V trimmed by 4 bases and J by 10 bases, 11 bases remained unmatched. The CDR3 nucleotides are TGTGCCAGCAGTTCTGGACAGGGGAGAAGAATCGAGCAGTTCTTC. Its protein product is CASSSGQGRRIEQFF.

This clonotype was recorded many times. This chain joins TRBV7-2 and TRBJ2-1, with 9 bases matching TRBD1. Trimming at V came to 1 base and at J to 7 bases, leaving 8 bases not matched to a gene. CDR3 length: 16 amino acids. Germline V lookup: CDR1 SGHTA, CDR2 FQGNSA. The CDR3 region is CASSLVGTGFANEQFF. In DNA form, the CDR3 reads TGTGCCAGCAGCTTAGTAGGGACAGGGTTTGCGAATGAGCAGTTCTTC.